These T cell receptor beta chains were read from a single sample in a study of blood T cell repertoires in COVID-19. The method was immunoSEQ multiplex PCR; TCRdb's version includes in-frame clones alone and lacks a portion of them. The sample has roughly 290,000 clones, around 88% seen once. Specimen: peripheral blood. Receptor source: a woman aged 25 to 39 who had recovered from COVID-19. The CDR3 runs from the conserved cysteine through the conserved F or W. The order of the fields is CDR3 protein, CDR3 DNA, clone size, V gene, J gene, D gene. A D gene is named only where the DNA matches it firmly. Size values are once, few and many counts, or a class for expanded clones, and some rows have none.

CASSRRTGGSPLHF,TGTGCCAGCAGCCGACGGACAGGGGGTTCACCCCTCCACTTT,-,TRBV5-6,TRBJ1-6,TRBD1
CASSLVIEEKLFF,TGTGCCAGCTCACTAGTGATTGAGGAAAAACTGTTTTTT,-,TRBV18,TRBJ1-4,-
CASSQGGVGNNYGYTF,TGTGCCAGCAGCCAGGGAGGGGTTGGAAATAACTATGGCTACACCTTC,-,TRBV3-1/TRBV3-2,TRBJ1-2,-
CASSLGLAGVSSYEQYF,TGTGCCAGCAGCCTCGGACTAGCGGGAGTAAGCTCCTACGAGCAGTACTTC,few,TRBV11-2,TRBJ2-7,TRBD2
CASSDQLNTGELFF,TGTGCCAGCAGTGATCAGTTGAACACCGGGGAGCTGTTTTTT,-,TRBV2,TRBJ2-2,-
CASSYLPPGRGGYEQYF,TGTGCCAGCAGTTACTTACCCCCCGGGCGCGGGGGCTACGAGCAGTACTTC,-,TRBV6-2/TRBV6-3,TRBJ2-7,TRBD2
CASSPLAGDLDEQFF,TGTGCCAGCAGCCCACTAGCGGGAGATTTGGATGAGCAGTTCTTC,-,TRBV7-2,TRBJ2-1,TRBD2
CASSSHGGSLVGYTF,TGTGCCAGTAGTTCCCATGGGGGCTCCCTAGTGGGCTACACCTTC,-,TRBV19,TRBJ1-2,-
CASSSGQPYEQYF,TGTGCCAGCAGTTCGGGACAGCCCTACGAGCAGTACTTC,-,TRBV27,TRBJ2-7,TRBD1
CASSVDRDRGEETQYF,TGTGCCAGCAGCGTTGACCGGGACAGGGGGGAAGAGACCCAGTACTTC,-,TRBV9,TRBJ2-5,TRBD1
CASSETGPTGEKLFF,TGCGCCAGCAGCGAGACAGGGCCCACGGGTGAAAAACTGTTTTTT,once,TRBV5-1,TRBJ1-4,TRBD1
CASSPLLAGYNEQFF,TGTGCCAGTAGTCCTCTACTAGCGGGGTACAATGAGCAGTTCTTC,-,TRBV19,TRBJ2-1,TRBD2
CASGGTSGNRETQYF,TGTGCCAGCGGAGGGACTAGCGGAAACCGGGAGACCCAGTACTTC,-,TRBV28,TRBJ2-5,TRBD2
CASRLAGGSGELFF,TGTGCCAGTCGTTTAGCGGGAGGGAGCGGGGAGCTGTTTTTT,-,TRBV6-5,TRBJ2-2,TRBD2
CASSHQDRVKAFF,TGTGCCAGTAGTCATCAGGACAGGGTGAAGGCTTTCTTT,-,TRBV19,TRBJ1-1,TRBD1
CASSHLQGTKETQYF,TGTGCCAGCAGCCACCTACAGGGTACCAAAGAGACCCAGTACTTC,-,TRBV4-2,TRBJ2-5,-
CASSETLGYTF,TGTGCCAGCAGTGAGACACTCGGCTACACCTTC,-,TRBV2,TRBJ1-2,-
CATSDLRQGYTF,TGTGCCACCAGTGATTTGCGACAGGGCTACACCTTC,once,TRBV24-1,TRBJ1-2,-
CASRSLLAEGLGRTDTQYF,TGTGCCAGCAGATCTCTTCTAGCGGAGGGCCTTGGAAGAACAGATACGCAGTATTTT,-,TRBV27,TRBJ2-3,TRBD2
CASSTYDRVGSLAKNIQYF,TGTGCCAGTAGTACCTATGACAGGGTAGGGAGCTTAGCCAAAAACATTCAGTACTTC,few,TRBV19,TRBJ2-4,TRBD1
CASSLTGEQYF,TGTGCCAGCAGTTTAACAGGGGAGCAGTACTTC,-,TRBV12-3/TRBV12-4,TRBJ2-7,-
CASSLVTSGTQYF,TGTGCCAGCAGCTTAGTTACTAGCGGGACGCAGTATTTT,-,TRBV7-3,TRBJ2-3,TRBD2
CSVLGTSSGGTQYF,TGCAGCGTCCTCGGGACTAGCTCCGGGGGGACCCAGTACTTC,-,TRBV29-1,TRBJ2-5,TRBD2
CASSLAGGNEQFF,TGCGCCAGCAGCCTAGCGGGGGGCAATGAGCAGTTCTTC,-,TRBV10-1,TRBJ2-1,TRBD2
CASSLEDRGSGANVLTF,TGTGCCAGCAGCTTAGAGGACAGGGGTTCTGGGGCCAACGTCCTGACTTTC,-,TRBV7-2,TRBJ2-6,TRBD1
CASSLLRETQYF,TGTGCCAGCAGCTTACTCCGAGAGACCCAGTACTTC,-,TRBV7-2,TRBJ2-5,-
CAWDISANYGYTF,TGTGCCTGGGACATATCTGCTAACTATGGCTACACCTTC,few,TRBV30,TRBJ1-2,-